Here is one T cell receptor beta chain with its context. Its target is unknown. These data originate in a study of cytomegalovirus exposure and HLA in healthy donors. 13 Jbeta primers and 60 Vbeta primers were used for the PCR. Generated by immunoSEQ multiplex PCR, the TCRdb table keeps only in-frame clones and is missing some. This table has some 200,000 clones, approximately 81% appearing once. General study findings and limits: Most TCR sequences were seen very rarely across donors, but some public TCRs occurred in many. Researchers reportedly found TCR beta sequences accurately predicted most subjects' HLA-A and HLA-B alleles. Earlier results showed most TCR beta V segments being productive about 87% or about 30% of the time.

Germline V CDR1 and CDR2: LNHDA, SQIVND (reference sequence). The junction had 4 bases not matched to a gene; V was cut back by 6 bases and J by 4 bases. The CDR3 length is 15 residues. The source is a man in his fifties or sixties in good health and CMV-seronegative. The sample taken for sequencing was PBMCs. The rearrangement links TRBV19 to TRBJ1-4; TRBD1 matches 11 bases. This chain's CDR3 is CASRGDRGYNEKLFF. Here the CDR3 DNA reads TGTGCCAGTAGAGGGGACAGGGGGTATAATGAAAAACTGTTTTTT.